This is a list of T cell receptor beta chains from one sample in a study of blood T cell repertoires in COVID-19. Profiling relied on immunoSEQ multiplex PCR, and the TCRdb table lists in-frame clones only, not all of them. Among roughly 68,000 clones listed, approximately 78% were seen once. Source material: PBMCs or T cells enriched from blood (not recorded which). These receptors all stem from a woman between 35 and 50 years old with acute COVID-19. Both conserved end residues are part of each CDR3. The order of the fields is CDR3 length, J gene, V gene, clone size, CDR3 protein. The size entry is marked missing in some rows and otherwise reads once, few, many or a size class.

18	TRBJ2-3	TRBV24-1	NA	CATSDLGLAGGPRDTQYF
17	TRBJ1-5	TRBV28	NA	CASSSNRAQEEYQPQHF
12	TRBJ1-2	TRBV25-1	NA	CASSTGHGGYTF
18	TRBJ2-1	TRBV4-2	NA	CASSQGGGALQDYNEQFF
14	TRBJ2-7	TRBV9	once	CASSDLRQGAEQYF
14	TRBJ1-6	TRBV19	NA	CATNGQAENSPLHF
17	TRBJ2-1	TRBV7-9	NA	CASSPSPRGGQWDEQFF
15	TRBJ1-1	TRBV14	once	CASSTPGHPNTEAFF
14	TRBJ1-1	TRBV5-4	NA	CASSLPGQGFEAFF
16	TRBJ2-1	TRBV19	NA	CASINSGDDYSNEQFF
16	TRBJ2-1	TRBV5-1	NA	CASSLDQGLAGVEQFF
18	TRBJ1-5	TRBV6-1	NA	CASSEVVFRTARNQPQHF
15	TRBJ1-5	TRBV28	NA	CASTLGSGGIQPQHF
15	TRBJ1-3	TRBV19	NA	CASRLDRSSGNTIYF
16	TRBJ1-4	TRBV5-5	NA	CASSTRQASTNEKLFF
13	TRBJ2-1	TRBV28	NA	CASRTSGTGIRFF
14	TRBJ1-2	TRBV11-2	NA	CASSFDRGMAGYTF
14	TRBJ2-3	TRBV9	NA	CASSVDGSTDTQYF
13	TRBJ2-1	TRBV19	NA	CASSPPGLAEQFF
16	TRBJ1-6	TRBV4-2	NA	CASSQEPGKNNSPLHF
13	TRBJ2-2	TRBV15	NA	CATLSANTGELFF
15	TRBJ2-5	TRBV5-4	NA	CASSSRDRAYETQYF
15	TRBJ1-1	TRBV4-1	NA	CASSHPGAANTEAFF
15	TRBJ2-1	TRBV9	NA	CASSVDWTSFNEQFF
13	TRBJ2-7	TRBV4-1	once	CASSQDGAYEQYF
14	TRBJ2-5	TRBV27	NA	CASSFRGQQETQYF
18	TRBJ2-1	TRBV5-1	NA	CASSFFPSGGINYNEQFF
15	TRBJ2-1	TRBV7-2	NA	CASSLRGGDHISQFF
14	TRBJ2-4	TRBV18	NA	CASSPLQGGNIQYF
12	TRBJ1-5	TRBV29-1	NA	CSVRQGNQPQHF
16	TRBJ2-3	TRBV14	NA	CASSQDHGQGRDTQYF
14	TRBJ2-2	TRBV5-1	NA	CASSLSRGTGELFF
13	TRBJ2-7	TRBV7-2	few	CASSPGLLYEQYF
14	TRBJ1-5	TRBV18	NA	CASSPVTENQPQHF
13	TRBJ2-5	TRBV5-8	NA	CASSLVRGETQYF
16	TRBJ1-6	TRBV5-1	NA	CASSRGRTAANSPLHF
14	TRBJ1-4	TRBV19	NA	CASSRDRRNEKLFF
12	TRBJ2-1	TRBV4-1	NA	CASSQGSNEQFF
14	TRBJ1-2	TRBV4-1	few	CASSQTGTVYGYTF
14	TRBJ2-1	TRBV19	NA	CASSIVTGFDEQFF
13	TRBJ1-2	TRBV5-1	NA	CASSIDTNYGYTF
17	TRBJ2-1	TRBV7-8	NA	CASSVLLKSLEDNEQFF
13	TRBJ1-2	TRBV5-4	NA	CASSYDRLGGYTF
14	TRBJ2-3	TRBV3-1/TRBV3-2	NA	CASSPGIRGDTQYF
17	TRBJ1-6	TRBV5-4	NA	CASSAGGGIPTDSPLHF